The table lists the clone carrying this TCR beta chain with a few counts. Its antigen is as yet unknown. This specimen comes from a study of beta chain features in type 1 diabetes. Study-wide results and limits: Type 1 diabetes patients had moderately but significantly shorter TCRB CDR3s in all four CD4+ subsets. It was not settled here whether HLA type affects TCRB rearrangement.

Via CD45RO/CCR7/CD25/CD127/CD95/CD27, cells of the CD4+ naive, central memory, regulatory and stem cell-like memory subsets were sorted. Every sorted population was more than 95% pure. The CDR3 contains 16 residues. Germline loops: CDR1 KGHSH, CDR2 LQKENI. The J segment lost 5 bases and the V segment lost 2 bases, leaving 7 bases of the junction unmatched. The sequenced template was cDNA made from the entire isolated RNA. Sequencing used immunoSEQ multiplex PCR; TCRdb keeps in-frame clones, though not all of them. The table shows approximately 360,000 clones, with roughly 12% occurring only once. This clonotype was obtained from a woman younger than 30 with type 1 diabetes. The chain joins TRBV18 to TRBJ2-1, with TRBD2 identical over 9 bases. Sequencing was done on a sample of naive CD4+ T cells from blood. The CDR3 protein is CASSPIAGVPDNEQFF. DNA of the CDR3: TGTGCCAGCTCACCAATAGCGGGAGTTCCCGACAATGAGCAGTTCTTC.